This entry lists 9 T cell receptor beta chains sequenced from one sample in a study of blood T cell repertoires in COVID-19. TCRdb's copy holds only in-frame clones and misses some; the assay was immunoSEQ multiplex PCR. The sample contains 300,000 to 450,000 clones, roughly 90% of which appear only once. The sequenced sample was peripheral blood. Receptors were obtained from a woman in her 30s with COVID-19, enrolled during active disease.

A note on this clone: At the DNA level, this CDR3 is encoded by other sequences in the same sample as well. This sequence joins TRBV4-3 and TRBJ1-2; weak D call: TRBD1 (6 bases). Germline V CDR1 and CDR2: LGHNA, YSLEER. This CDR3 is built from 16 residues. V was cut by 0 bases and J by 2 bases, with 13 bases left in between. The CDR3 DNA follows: TGCGCCAGCAGCCAAGACTGGGAGCAGGGGAACTATGGCTACACCTTC. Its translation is CASSQDWEQGNYGYTF.

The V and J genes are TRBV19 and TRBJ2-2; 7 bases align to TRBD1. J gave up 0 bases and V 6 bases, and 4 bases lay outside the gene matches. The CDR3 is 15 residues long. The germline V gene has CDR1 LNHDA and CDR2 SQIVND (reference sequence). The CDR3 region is CASSYRGANTGELFF. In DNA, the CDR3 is TGTGCCAGTAGCTACAGGGGCGCGAACACCGGGGAGCTGTTTTTT.

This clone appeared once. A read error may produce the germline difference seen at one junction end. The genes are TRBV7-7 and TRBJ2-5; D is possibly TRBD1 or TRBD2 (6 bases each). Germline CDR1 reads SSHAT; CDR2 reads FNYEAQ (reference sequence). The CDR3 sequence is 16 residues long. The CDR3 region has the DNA TGTGCTAGCAGCTTAGGGGGGTCACAGGGCCAAGAGACCCAGTACTTC. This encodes CASSLGGSQGQETQYF.

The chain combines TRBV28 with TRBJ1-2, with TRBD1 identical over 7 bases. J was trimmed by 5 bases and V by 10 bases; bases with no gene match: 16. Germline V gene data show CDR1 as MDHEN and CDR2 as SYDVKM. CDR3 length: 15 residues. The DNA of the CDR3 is TGTGCCATCTCCTTTGGGGGAAGGGGGCCATATGGCTACACCTTC. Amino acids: CAISFGGRGPYGYTF.

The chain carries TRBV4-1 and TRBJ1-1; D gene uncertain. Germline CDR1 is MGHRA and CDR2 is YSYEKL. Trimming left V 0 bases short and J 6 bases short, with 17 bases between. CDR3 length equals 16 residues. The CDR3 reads CASSQDRTAVPSEAFF. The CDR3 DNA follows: TGCGCCAGCAGCCAAGACCGCACAGCGGTTCCCTCTGAAGCTTTCTTT.

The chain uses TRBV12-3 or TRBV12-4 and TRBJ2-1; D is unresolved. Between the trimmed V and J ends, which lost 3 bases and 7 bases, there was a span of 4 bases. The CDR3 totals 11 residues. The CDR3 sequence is CASSFHNEQFF. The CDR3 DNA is TGTGCCAGCAGTTTCCATAATGAGCAGTTCTTC.

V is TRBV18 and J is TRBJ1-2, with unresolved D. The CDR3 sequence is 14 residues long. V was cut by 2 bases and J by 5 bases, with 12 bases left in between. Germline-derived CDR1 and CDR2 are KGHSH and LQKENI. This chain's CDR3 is CASSPNTGDYGYTF. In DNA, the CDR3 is TGTGCCAGCTCACCAAACACCGGGGATTATGGCTACACCTTC.

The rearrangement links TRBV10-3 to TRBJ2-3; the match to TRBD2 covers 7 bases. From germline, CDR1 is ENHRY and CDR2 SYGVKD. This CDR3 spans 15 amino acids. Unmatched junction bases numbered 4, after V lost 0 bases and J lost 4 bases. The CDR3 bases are TGTGCCATCAGTGAGTCGGCGGGAGCGGCAGATACGCAGTATTTT. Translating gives CAISESAGAADTQYF.

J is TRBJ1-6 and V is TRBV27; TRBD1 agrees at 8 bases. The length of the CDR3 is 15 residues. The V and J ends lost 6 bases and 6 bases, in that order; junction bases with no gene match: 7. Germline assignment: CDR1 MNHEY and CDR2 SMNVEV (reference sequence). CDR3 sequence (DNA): TGTGCCAGCAGGGCTACAGGGGGATTTAATTCACCCCTCCACTTT. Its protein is CASRATGGFNSPLHF.